The clone carrying this T cell receptor (beta chain) was seen repeatedly, ten times or more. The CDR3 is 15 residues long. Germline lookup yields CDR1 SEHNR and CDR2 FQNEAQ (reference sequence). V was pared by 5 bases and J by 5 bases, with 8 bases of the junction left unmatched. The entire patient cohort was treatment-naive prior to thyroid surgery. These data originate in a study of metastatic and nonmetastatic thyroid tumors. Via MiXCR, TCRdb re-called the PCR reads. Counted here are tens of thousands of clones, roughly 3.9% occurring once; the ten biggest clones make up over 8%. The V call is TRBV7-9, the J call TRBJ2-1; the match to TRBD2 covers 8 bases. The specimen sequenced was blood. This sequence was found in a female donor with papillary thyroid cancer or a benign thyroid nodule (not recorded which). Some clones in this sample may be carry-over from other donors' samples. The CDR3 DNA reads TGTGCCAGCAGCGACACCGGGACTAGTAACAATGAGCAGTTCTTC. Residues: CASSDTGTSNNEQFF.